What follows describes a single T cell receptor beta chain. There is no known antigen for this receptor. The library came from the immunoSEQ multiplex PCR assay. For the multiplex PCR, a mixture combining 60 forward primers for TCR Vbeta segments and 13 reverse primers for TCR Jbeta segments was used. A multiplex PCR assay on genomic DNA amplified the CDR3 region of rearranged TCR beta genes. On the Illumina HiSeq System, the amplified TCR beta libraries were sequenced as 87-base-pair reads. As for how the authors treated the data: Across the roughly 670 repertoires, a later analysis counted some 81 million unique TCR beta chains, around 10 million of which were shared by at least two donors. A nearest-neighbor algorithm error-corrected the raw reads and collapsed the reads into unique sequences, merging closely related sequences to remove PCR and sequencing errors. Alignment of CDR3 sequences to IMGT reference sequences was used to assign V, D and J gene segments. For a sequence to be retained, at least a six-nucleotide match to both a V gene segment and a J gene segment was required. A rearrangement was called productive if the CDR3 had no stop codons and remained in frame with V and J, and every other rearrangement was called non-productive. Following IMGT convention, CDR3 was defined as the stretch from the second conserved V-encoded cysteine up to the conserved J-encoded phenylalanine. The earlier analysis of some 580 of the donors excluded any sequence lacking an unambiguous match to a single V gene segment. An earlier analysis of about 590 of the donors classified V segments as functional when productive rearrangements were above 56.7% and as segregating when the standard deviation between donors was above 5%. A statistical classification framework was developed to diagnose cytomegalovirus status using the catalog of TCR beta chain sequences. In a later analysis, V and J genes were assigned by comparing TCR nucleotide sequences against IMGT/GENE-DB human TR gene sequences. Using the TCRdist pipeline, a later analysis assigned CDR3 sequences along with most-parsimonious VDJ recombination scenarios. In a later analysis, every TCR beta chain was defined by the combination of its CDR3 amino acid sequence and its V-gene family, and reads without a unique V-gene family were dropped. A later analysis removed 550 to 700 highly shared, low-generation-probability nucleotide sequences to deal with suspected cross-contamination and a sequencing artifact. In a later analysis, a clonal expansion index for each public chain was calculated from normalized within-repertoire ranks of inferred template counts. In a later analysis, generation probabilities were computed using a VDJ recombination model fitted to out-of-frame rearrangements, and the results were checked against IGoR. A later analysis scored TCR-TCR, TCR-HLA and TCR-CMV co-occurrence with hypergeometric tests, applying a repertoire-size bias correction to TCR pairs. To estimate false discovery rates, a later analysis permuted the HLA or CMV assignments 20 times. In a later analysis, co-occurring TCRs were grouped using DBSCAN, and TCRdist sequence similarity was added for clustering within HLA-allele-positive subsets. Repertoires with fewer than 30,000 or more than 120,000 public chains, plus five repertoires with anomalous nucleotide sharing, were excluded from co-occurrence clustering. The immuneACCESS repertoire file appears here via TCRdb, limited to in-frame rearrangements. These files lack a portion of the clones; in checked studies, under half of the deficit traces to unresolved V genes, and the cause of the others is not known. For V, J and clone size, that table is used; D and trimming come from the DNA. The table held for this sample gives roughly 74,000 clones. The ten biggest clones cover 7.5% to 8% of the sample.

The record originates from a study of cytomegalovirus exposure and HLA in healthy donors (dated by TCRdb to the late 2010s). General notes on the study: An earlier analysis of 587 of the donors reported roughly 300 Gb of sequence data and some 120 million unique TCR beta sequences from 190 million or so T cells. Around 320 gigabases of sequencing data and approximately 85 million unique TCR sequences were included in an early release covering roughly 600 HLA-typed donors. Of the roughly 400 genotyped donors, over 70% fell in the genetic ancestry cluster associated with self-reported Caucasian donors. The aim of the study was to test whether cataloging public T cell receptors could identify signatures of past pathogen exposure. The study profiled the T cell repertoires of 550 to 700 subjects by immunosequencing and related them to cytomegalovirus serostatus. Along with the approximately 700-subject first cohort, a separate validation cohort of some 130 different subjects was used. To predict cytomegalovirus infection status, the study combined high-throughput TCR immunosequencing, statistical association of individual TCRs with disease status, and machine learning. To study patterns of TCR occurrence, a later analysis re-analyzed previously published TCR beta repertoires from several hundred donors and added high-resolution HLA genotyping. In the later analysis, no new phenotypic data were used to find candidate immune exposures; instead, reliance was placed on TCR beta sequences and their occurrence across donors. To decide whether each TCR beta V gene segment behaved as functional or pseudogenic, an earlier analysis of some 600 of the donors relied on high-throughput TCR beta sequencing. Donor age, sex, ethnicity and CMV serostatus were collected together with the repertoire data. A later genetic analysis took genome-wide SNP genotypes for about 55% of the roughly 700 donors and used that subset as a discovery cohort. All discovery cohort repertoires had been generated on a single sequencing platform. Class I and class II HLA loci were covered by the typing at four-digit resolution. The number of typed donors differed by locus: 629-630 for A, B, C, DRB1 and DQB1; approximately 520 for DQA1; over 600 for DPA1; and 400 to 480 for DPB1. Four or five DR-DQ haplotypes were handled as single units for association and clustering because linkage in the cohort was strong. Across 300 to 400 genotyped donors of the cohort, an average of approximately 220,000 unique TCR beta nucleotide sequences per donor were sequenced, and approximately 17% of those sequences were non-productive.

The cysteine opens and the phenylalanine closes a CDR3 of 14 amino acids. Just the 42-base CDR3 DNA is kept, in frame starting at base 1. V is pruned by 2 bases and J by 5 bases, leaving 2 bases of the junction without a gene match. According to the germline V gene, CDR1 reads SGHVS and CDR2 reads FNYEAQ. Results and caveats for the whole study, not just this receptor: A cluster of highly shared sequence variants was judged likely to represent a technical artifact of the sequencing pipeline. At a false discovery rate of 0.05, a later analysis linked some 18,000 TCR beta sequences to specific HLA alleles. Strong co-occurrence of HLA alleles, especially DR and DQ, made assigning TCR associations to individual alleles difficult. In a later analysis, the rate of TCR association differed among HLA loci, with DRB1 alleles having the most associated TCRs and HLA-C alleles having the fewest. Across donors, most TCR sequences were observed very rarely, whereas some public TCRs were present in many individuals. Compared with equally common non-associated chains, HLA-associated TCR beta chains in a later analysis were more clonally expanded and had lower generation probabilities. Because some donors lacked HLA typing at each locus, the association tests relied only on the typed subset. A total of about 150 TCR beta chains were listed by the study as associated with cytomegalovirus. In vitro tests confirmed that a few of the cytomegalovirus-associated TCR beta chains recognize cytomegalovirus antigens. In an earlier analysis of some 550 of the donors, most TCR beta V segments were observed in productive rearrangements about 90% or about 30% of the time, broadly matching IMGT annotations. For the cohort, immune exposure information was limited to CMV serostatus. Cytomegalovirus status was reported to be diagnosed by the classifier with high specificity and sensitivity in both the original and validation cohorts. Because counts were too low, seventeen rarely observed V segments, including chromosome 9 orphons, were excluded from the earlier analysis of some 590 of the donors. Presence/absence analyses assumed roughly uniform sequencing depth across donors, an assumption that may not hold. The authors suggested that the approach could potentially be generalized to other disease states and immunological phenotypes. A later analysis found that most CMV-associated TCR beta chains appeared HLA-restricted, with HLA associations seemingly driven largely by CMV exposure. The cohort was sequenced for TCR beta chains only, and without alpha or paired-chain data the features that could be detected were limited. In a later genetic analysis, a missense DCLRE1C variant was associated with V-gene and J-gene trimming of TCR beta chains, and the association was replicated in an independent cohort. Several of the top co-occurrence clusters appeared to be linked to parvovirus B19, influenza, CMV and Epstein-Barr virus, according to a later analysis. A later genetic analysis reported fewer N-insertions in productive TCRs among donors in an Asian-associated ancestry cluster than the roughly 690-donor mean. Some IMGT-functional V segments, including TRBV6-2 and TRBV6-3, could not be told apart with the 87-base-pair reads, so those segments were excluded. Correlated functional status among segregating V segments might be attributable to linkage disequilibrium, but an unknown experimental factor could not be ruled out. A further reported finding was that TCR beta sequences accurately predicted the HLA-A and HLA-B alleles for most subjects in the first cohort.

In total, 600 or so healthy bone marrow donors made up the cohort. At the time of sampling, every cohort member was nominally healthy, though immune exposures that went unrecorded were likely present. The donor tested CMV seropositive, placing the donor among the 310 or so seropositive members of the cohort. Each donor provided a peripheral blood sample, and peripheral blood mononuclear cells were used for TCR beta sequencing. The Qiagen DNeasy Blood Extraction Kit was used to extract genomic DNA from the blood cell samples. The receptor was derived from a female donor in good health and CMV-seropositive. The chain is encoded by TRBV7-6 joined to TRBJ2-2; TRBD1 agrees with 7 junctional bases. Input material: PBMCs. The DNA reads as follows: TGTGCCAGCAGCTTAACAGGGGATACCGGGGAGCTGTTTTTT. The translation is CASSLTGDTGELFF.